This passage covers 27 T cell receptor beta chains from one sample sequenced in a study of blood T cell repertoires in COVID-19. Method: immunoSEQ multiplex PCR; TCRdb's copy keeps in-frame clones and lacks some. The sample lists over 85,000 clones; 65% to 90% were seen once. Sequencing was done on a sample of peripheral blood. These receptors were obtained from a man in his 60s with acute or convalescent COVID-19.

The V call is TRBV4-1, the J call TRBJ2-5; a possible D gene is TRBD1 (6 bases). The CDR3 contains 15 residues. Germline V CDR1 and CDR2: MGHRA, YSYEKL. Between the trimmed V and J ends, which lost 1 base and 1 base, there was a span of 10 bases. CDR3 nucleotides: TGCGCCAGCAGCCAAGGGAACAGGGCCCAAGAGACCCAGTACTTC. This translates into CASSQGNRAQETQYF.

In this sample, this clone turned up once. The chain is built from TRBV5-5 and TRBJ1-2, with D perhaps TRBD1 (5 bases). This CDR3 is 15 amino acids long. Germline lookup yields CDR1 SGHKS and CDR2 YYEKEE (reference sequence). With 4 bases removed from V and 1 base from J, the gap between germline ends came to 14 bases. In DNA form, the CDR3 reads TGTGCCAGCAGCCCCCCCCCAGGGCATAACTATGGCTACACCTTC. Protein: CASSPPPGHNYGYTF.

V and J are TRBV11-2 and TRBJ2-3; 10 nucleotides match TRBD2. The CDR3 spans 13 residues. In germline, CDR1 is SGHAT, CDR2 FQNNGV. With V trimmed by 3 bases and J by 10 bases, 4 bases remained unmatched. CDR3: CASSFNSGGPQYF. The CDR3 nucleotides are TGTGCCAGCAGCTTCAATAGCGGGGGGCCGCAGTATTTT.

V usage is TRBV6-6 and J usage is TRBJ2-7; 11 bases match TRBD2. Losses at the gene ends were 4 bases for V and 2 bases for J; bases not matched to a gene: 4. Germline loops: CDR1 MNHNY, CDR2 SVGAGI (reference sequence). This CDR3 region has 15 residues. CDR3 in amino acids: CASSFIAGGPYEQYF. The DNA for the CDR3 is TGTGCCAGCAGTTTCATAGCGGGGGGGCCCTACGAGCAGTACTTC.

V and J are TRBV2 and TRBJ1-5, with 7 nucleotides matching TRBD1. The CDR3 is 13 residues long. Germline V CDR1 and CDR2: SNHLY, FYNNEI. Trimming cost V 8 bases and J 10 bases; bases outside gene matches: 11. The CDR3 reads CASGGGGLPPQHF. Written as DNA, the CDR3 is TGTGCCAGCGGAGGGGGCGGGCTCCCCCCCCAGCATTTT.

This clone appeared a few times. The gene calls are TRBV19 and TRBJ2-7; D may be TRBD1 (6 bases). V lost 4 bases and J lost 3, with 16 bases in between. Germline assignment: CDR1 LNHDA and CDR2 SQIVND (reference sequence). This CDR3 contains 15 residues. DNA of the CDR3: TGTGCCAGTAGTACACAGGGCGCCGGGAACTACGAGCAGTACTTC. This codes for CASSTQGAGNYEQYF.

The CDR3 DNA is TGTGCCAGCTCACCGGGACAGGGGGATGAAAAACTGTTTTTT. Translation: CASSPGQGDEKLFF. The genes are TRBV18 and TRBJ1-4; TRBD1 agrees at 11 bases. This CDR3 has 14 residues. Germline V gene data show CDR1 as KGHSH and CDR2 as LQKENI. V trimming: 3 bases; J trimming: 6 bases; junction bases outside the gene matches: 0. Variable domain in full (rest from reference TRBV18 and TRBJ1-4): NAGVMQNPRHLVRRRGQEARLRCSPMKGHSHVYWYRQLPEEGLKFMVYLQKENIIDESGMPKERFSAEFPKEGPSILRIQQVVRGDSAAYFCASSPGQGDEKLFFGSGTQLSVL.

The rearrangement links TRBV24-1 to TRBJ2-1, with a possible D match to TRBD1 (6 bases). With 2 bases removed from V and 2 bases from J, the gap between germline ends came to 12 bases. Germline loops: CDR1 KGHDR, CDR2 SFDVKD. The CDR3 length is 16 residues. In nucleotides, the CDR3 is TGTGCCACCAGTGATTCACAGGGTTCGCCCTACAATGAGCAGTTCTTC. It encodes CATSDSQGSPYNEQFF.

V and J are TRBV2 and TRBJ1-2; 7 nucleotides match TRBD1. Germline V gene sequence: CDR1 SNHLY, CDR2 FYNNEI. With V trimmed by 8 bases and J by 4 bases, 7 bases remained unmatched. The CDR3 is 13 amino acids. CDR3 DNA sequence: TGTGCCAGCGCACCGGGACAGCCCTATGGCTACACCTTC. Translation: CASAPGQPYGYTF.

J is TRBJ2-7 and V is TRBV30; possible D gene TRBD2, 5 bases. This CDR3 has 11 residues. Germline V gene sequence: CDR1 GTSNPN, CDR2 SVGIG (reference sequence). V was pared by 1 base and J by 6 bases, with 7 bases between. CDR3 residues: CAWSAGVEQYF. The CDR3 DNA reads as TGTGCCTGGAGTGCCGGGGTCGAGCAGTACTTC.

The V gene is TRBV4-3, the J gene TRBJ1-1; 9 positions agree with TRBD1. Germline trimming cut 4 bases from V and 4 bases from J; bases unmatched to any gene: 7. The CDR3 is 15 amino acids. In germline, CDR1 is LGHNA, CDR2 YSLEER. The CDR3 sequence: CASSLSQGASTEAFF. Written as DNA, the CDR3 is TGCGCCAGCAGCCTCTCACAGGGGGCGAGCACTGAAGCTTTCTTT.

V gene TRBV4-3 combines with J gene TRBJ1-1; 9 positions agree with TRBD1. V lost 6 bases to trimming and J lost 5 bases; unmatched junction nucleotides: 7. The CDR3 sequence is 14 residues long. Germline V gene lookup returns CDR1 LGHNA and CDR2 YSLEER. CDR3 sequence (DNA): TGCGCCAGCAGACATGGGACAGGGAGAACTGAAGCTTTCTTT. As protein: CASRHGTGRTEAFF.

As regards this clone: Mismatch with germline at one junction end may stem from a read error. This chain connects TRBV7-7 to TRBJ2-5; a possible D gene is TRBD2 (5 bases). Germline values: CDR1 SSHAT, CDR2 FNYEAQ (reference sequence). This CDR3 is 14 amino acids long. CDR3 region: CASSLAGDQETQYF. The CDR3 bases are TGTGCTAGCAGCCTAGCAGGAGACCAAGAGACCCAGTACTTC. The full variable domain, in which reference TRBV7-7 and TRBJ2-5 provide the parts outside the CDR3, is GAGVSQSPRYKVTKRGQDVTLRCDPISSHATLYWYQQALGQGPEFLTYFNYEAQPDKSGLPSDRFSAERPEGSISTLTIQRTEQRDSAMYRCASSLAGDQETQYFGPGTRLLVL.

The chain links TRBV5-1 to TRBJ2-7, with D possibly TRBD2 on 6 matching bases. Germline CDR1 and CDR2: SGHRS and YFSETQ. V was cut by 4 bases and J by 2 bases, with 16 bases left in between. The CDR3 contains 15 residues. CDR3 protein: CASSPHGGLTYEQYF. In DNA form, the CDR3 reads TGCGCCAGCAGCCCCCATGGGGGGTTAACCTACGAGCAGTACTTC.

The chain employs TRBV5-4 and TRBJ1-4; a weak D match, TRBD1 (6 bases). The CDR3 has 15 residues. Trimming pared 4 bases from V and 5 bases from J, leaving 15 bases between. CDR1 and CDR2 (germline): SGHNT, YYREEE (reference sequence). The CDR3 coding sequence is TGTGCCAGCAGCGTATCAGGGGCCCTAAATGAAAAACTGTTTTTT. Translation: CASSVSGALNEKLFF.

This chain connects TRBV19 to TRBJ1-2; D may be TRBD1 (6 bases). V was pared by 10 bases and J by 1 base, with 19 bases between. In germline, CDR1 is LNHDA, CDR2 SQIVND (reference sequence). The CDR3 is made up of 15 amino acids. The CDR3, as DNA: TGTGCCACCTATGACAGGACGCCCGATAACTATGGCTACACCTTC. Amino acids: CATYDRTPDNYGYTF.

This rearrangement joins TRBV11-3 to TRBJ2-1, with 7 bases matching TRBD2. J gave up 4 bases and V 4 bases, and 7 bases lay outside the gene matches. This CDR3 has 15 amino acids. Germline V gives CDR1 SGHNT, CDR2 YENEEA. CDR3 sequence: CASSSGRGVYNEQFF. In nucleotides, the CDR3 is TGTGCCAGCAGCTCGGGACGGGGGGTTTACAATGAGCAGTTCTTC. The variable domain in full, with the rest retrieved from reference TRBV11-3 and TRBJ2-1, is EAGVVQSPRYKIIEKKQPVAFWCNPISGHNTLYWYLQNLGQGPELLIRYENEEAVDDSQLPKDRFSAERLKGVDSTLKIQPAELGDSAVYLCASSSGRGVYNEQFFGPGTRLTVL.

This rearrangement joins TRBV5-1 to TRBJ2-3, with D unresolved. The CDR3 is 15 amino acids. V was pared by 4 bases and J by 0 bases, with 12 bases between. Germline V gene data show CDR1 as SGHRS and CDR2 as YFSETQ. The CDR3 loop is CASSLAARSTDTQYF. CDR3 coding DNA: TGCGCCAGCAGCCTGGCGGCGAGGAGCACAGATACGCAGTATTTT.

The chain links TRBV5-1 to TRBJ2-5, with 11 bases identical to TRBD1. This CDR3 is 15 amino acids long. The ends lost 4 bases at V and 5 bases at J; junction bases unmatched: 7. Germline values: CDR1 SGHRS, CDR2 YFSETQ. As DNA, the CDR3 is TGCGCCAGCAGCCCGATCGGGACAGGGGGGGAGACCCAGTACTTC. Residues: CASSPIGTGGETQYF.

V gene TRBV4-1 combines with J gene TRBJ1-6; D gene ambiguous. V was cut by 1 base and J by 8 bases, with 12 bases left in between. Germline V CDR1 and CDR2: MGHRA, YSYEKL. CDR3 size: 15 residues. CDR3 nucleotide sequence: TGCGCCAGCAGCCAAGTGTTCAAGGGAGATTCACCCCTCCACTTT. It translates to CASSQVFKGDSPLHF.

The CDR3 DNA reads TGCGCCAGCAGCCAAGATGAGGCTAGCGGGGGGTCCGGATTCCGGACCCAGTACTTC. It translates to CASSQDEASGGSGFRTQYF. The chain recombines TRBV4-1 with TRBJ2-5, with 11 bases lining up with TRBD2. This CDR3 comprises 19 residues. The germline CDR1 and CDR2 sequences are MGHRA and YSYEKL. V dropped 0 bases and J dropped 7; count of bases not matched to a gene: 16.

The rearrangement uses TRBV27 and TRBJ2-1; 8 bases map to TRBD2. V shed 7 bases, J shed 4 bases, and the junction held 15 bases outside the gene matches. The length of the CDR3 is 17 residues. Germline CDR1 reads MNHEY; CDR2 reads SMNVEV (reference sequence). The CDR3, as DNA: TGTGCCAGCAAAAGGCTGTTGACGGGAGGGAATTACAATGAGCAGTTCTTC. Protein product: CASKRLLTGGNYNEQFF.

The chain is built from TRBV6-1 and TRBJ2-4; TRBD1 matches at 7 bases. Germline CDR1 reads MNHNS; CDR2 reads SASEGT. This CDR3 is built from 14 residues. V lost 6 bases and J lost 8; bases outside the gene matches: 10. The CDR3 sequence: CASRQGQVGDIQYF. Here the CDR3 DNA reads TGTGCCAGCAGGCAAGGACAGGTGGGAGACATTCAGTACTTC.

This chain links TRBV6-6 with TRBJ2-2; weak D call: TRBD1 (5 bases). V gave up 5 bases and J gave up 6 bases, with 7 bases separating them. CDR1 is MNHNY, CDR2 SVGAGI, per germline (reference sequence). The CDR3 totals 12 residues. CDR3 coding DNA: TGTGCCAGCAGTGACAGTCCCGGGGAGCTGTTTTTT. Amino acids: CASSDSPGELFF.

V and J are TRBV5-4 and TRBJ1-3, with 9 bases lining up with TRBD1. CDR1 and CDR2 from the germline V gene are SGHNT and YYREEE (reference sequence). The CDR3 has 16 residues. Trimming removed 3 bases from V and 4 bases from J; junction bases left unmatched: 8. In DNA form, the CDR3 reads TGTGCCAGCAGCTCCCGGGACAGGGCGGCCGGAAACACCATATATTTT. Protein product: CASSSRDRAAGNTIYF.

This chain uses TRBV2 with TRBJ1-5; D might be TRBD1 (6 bases). This CDR3 has 15 residues. The germline V gene encodes CDR1 SNHLY and CDR2 FYNNEI. Trimming left V 5 bases short and J 0 bases short, with 11 bases between. DNA for the CDR3: TGTGCCAGCAGTTGGGACAACAATAGCAATCAGCCCCAGCATTTT. It is translated as CASSWDNNSNQPQHF.

V and J are TRBV5-4 and TRBJ2-6; weak D call: TRBD2 (5 bases). The germline CDR1 and CDR2 sequences are SGHNT and YYREEE (reference sequence). V lost 5 bases and J 2 bases, leaving 14 bases between the germline ends. The CDR3 loop spans 16 amino acids. The CDR3 nucleotides are TGTGCCAGCAGGGAGGACGGAATTACTGGGGCCAACGTCCTGACTTTC. Protein sequence: CASREDGITGANVLTF.